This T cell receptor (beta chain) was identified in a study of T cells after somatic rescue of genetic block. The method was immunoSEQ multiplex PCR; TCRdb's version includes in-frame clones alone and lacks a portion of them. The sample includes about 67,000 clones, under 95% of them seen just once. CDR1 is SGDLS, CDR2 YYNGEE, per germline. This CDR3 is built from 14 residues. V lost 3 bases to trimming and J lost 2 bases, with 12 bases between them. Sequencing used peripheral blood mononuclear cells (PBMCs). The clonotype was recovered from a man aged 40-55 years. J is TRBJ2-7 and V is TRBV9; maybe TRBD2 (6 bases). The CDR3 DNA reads TGTGCCAGCAGCGCGGGACTGACAACCTACGAGCAGTACTTC. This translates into CASSAGLTTYEQYF.